Each of the 16 T cell receptor beta chains below was sequenced from the same sample in a study of cytomegalovirus exposure and HLA in healthy donors. PCR was performed using 60 Vbeta and 13 Jbeta primers. Only in-frame clones appear in the TCRdb table, and some are missing; sequencing was by immunoSEQ multiplex PCR. The data contain some 150,000 clones, roughly 80% of them singletons. Specimen: PBMCs. The receptors were sampled from a female donor in good health and CMV-seronegative.

The chain combines TRBV29-1 with TRBJ2-5, with D maybe TRBD1 (5 bases). The better agreement between TRBJ2-7 and the DNA end casts doubt on the J call. Germline V lookup: CDR1 SQVTM, CDR2 ANQGSEA. The CDR3 extends over 11 amino acids. The CDR3 DNA sequence: TGCAGCACCCTGGACAACTACGAGCAGTACTTC. Protein product: CSTLDNYEQYF.

The chain joins TRBV28 to TRBJ2-7, with TRBD1 matching 9 bases. The CDR3 spans 14 residues. V shed 6 bases and J 6 bases; nucleotides not matched to a gene: 9. Looked up from germline, CDR1 is MDHEN and CDR2 is SYDVKM. CDR3 amino acids: CASSQPGQGVEQYF. The CDR3 coding sequence is TGTGCCAGCAGCCAACCGGGACAGGGCGTCGAGCAGTACTTC.

The chain is built from TRBV28 and TRBJ2-7; a possible D gene is TRBD1 (6 bases). The CDR3 totals 16 residues. Germline V gives CDR1 MDHEN, CDR2 SYDVKM. V was trimmed by 2 bases and J by 4 bases, leaving 18 bases between them. CDR3 sequence reads: CASSLPRPVRGYEQYF. CDR3 coding DNA: TGTGCCAGCAGTTTACCTCGGCCAGTCAGGGGTTACGAGCAGTACTTC.

The chain couples TRBV4-2 to TRBJ2-1, with D perhaps TRBD2 (5 bases). Trimming shortened V by 0 bases and J by 3 bases, and 12 bases separated the two germline ends. This CDR3 spans 16 amino acids. CDR1 and CDR2 (germline): LGHNA, YNFKEQ. The CDR3 region has the DNA TGTGCCAGCAGCCAAGAATCGGCTAGCAGCTACAATGAGCAGTTCTTC. It codes for CASSQESASSYNEQFF.

The chain uses TRBV6-1 and TRBJ2-1, with 8 positions matching TRBD2. The germline CDR1 and CDR2 sequences are MNHNS and SASEGT. The CDR3 is made up of 15 amino acids. V lost 5 bases, J lost 0 bases, and 3 bases stayed unmatched. The CDR3 is CASSSLAGSYNEQFF. The CDR3 DNA follows: TGTGCCAGCAGTTCCCTAGCGGGCTCCTACAATGAGCAGTTCTTC.

The CDR3 sequence: CASSDPSGRVETQYF. In DNA form, the CDR3 reads TGTGCCAGCAGCGACCCTAGCGGGAGGGTGGAGACCCAGTACTTC. V is TRBV28 and J is TRBJ2-5, with TRBD2 matching over 12 bases. CDR1 MDHEN and CDR2 SYDVKM come from the germline V gene. The CDR3 length is 15 residues. V trimming: 6 bases; J trimming: 5 bases; junction bases outside the gene matches: 7. The entire variable domain, with the rest obtained from reference TRBV28 and TRBJ2-5, is as follows: DVKVTQSSRYLVKRTGEKVFLECVQDMDHENMFWYRQDPGLGLRLIYFSYDVKMKEKGDIPEGYSVSREKKERFSLILESASTNQTSMYLCASSDPSGRVETQYFGPGTRLLVL.

V is TRBV4-1 and J is TRBJ2-1; D possibly corresponds to TRBD1 (6 bases). Trimming pared 2 bases from V and 2 bases from J, leaving 16 bases between. In germline, CDR1 is MGHRA, CDR2 YSYEKL. This CDR3 region has 17 residues. The CDR3 DNA is TGCGCCAGCAGCCAAACAGGGACGGAAGGAGCCTACAATGAGCAGTTCTTC. Amino acid sequence: CASSQTGTEGAYNEQFF.

The CDR3 spells CASGLQLNTEAFF. CDR3 coding DNA: TGTGCTAGTGGTTTACAGTTGAACACTGAAGCTTTCTTT. This chain connects TRBV12-5 to TRBJ1-1, with D unclear. The CDR3 is 13 amino acids. Germline CDR1 is LGHNT and CDR2 is FRNRAP. The V and J ends lost 3 bases and 0 bases respectively, with 5 bases between them.

This rearrangement joins TRBV5-4 to TRBJ1-3, with D tentatively TRBD1 (5 bases). V gave up 4 bases and J gave up 2 bases, with 13 bases separating them. The germline V gene encodes CDR1 SGHNT and CDR2 YYREEE (reference sequence). This CDR3 region has 15 residues. The CDR3 nucleotides read TGTGCCAGCAGCCCTCCCCAGGGAACTGGAAACACCATATATTTT. This encodes CASSPPQGTGNTIYF.

This chain links TRBV2 with TRBJ1-1; 10 nucleotides agree with TRBD1. V lost 3 bases to trimming and J lost 1 base; unmatched junction nucleotides: 8. The CDR3 runs to 17 residues. Germline values: CDR1 SNHLY, CDR2 FYNNEI. For the CDR3, the DNA is TGTGCCAGCAGTGAGAAACACAGGGACAGGGGGAACACTGAAGCTTTCTTT. Its translation: CASSEKHRDRGNTEAFF. The complete variable domain, with remaining parts taken from reference TRBV2 and TRBJ1-1, reads EPEVTQTPSHQVTQMGQEVILRCVPISNHLYFYWYRQILGQKVEFLVSFYNNEISEKSEIFDDQFSVERPDGSNFTLKIRSTKLEDSAMYFCASSEKHRDRGNTEAFFGQGTRLTVV.

The chain has TRBV5-6 and TRBJ2-7; TRBD1 aligns across 7 bases. The CDR3 loop spans 14 amino acids. With V trimmed by 4 bases and J by 3 bases, 7 bases remained unmatched. Germline V gene lookup returns CDR1 SGHDT and CDR2 YYEEEE. CDR3 loop: CASSGTGVSYEQYF. CDR3 in DNA: TGTGCCAGCAGCGGTACAGGGGTTAGCTACGAGCAGTACTTC.

Concerning this clone: Because the CDR3 is missing its conserved closing phenylalanine or tryptophan, this is likely a read error. The rearrangement joins TRBV30 to TRBJ2-3; TRBD2 matches 9 bases. The germline V gene has CDR1 GTSNPN and CDR2 SVGIG (reference sequence). CDR3 length equals 12 residues. The CDR3 DNA reads as TGTGCCGGGAGCGGGGGGTGGGATACGCAGTATGTT. Protein product: CAGSGGWDTQYV.

The CDR3 nucleotides read TGTGCCACCAGCAGCGGACAGGTTGGTGGCTACACCTTC. Amino acids: CATSSGQVGGYTF. The chain uses TRBV15 and TRBJ1-2; the match to TRBD1 covers 7 bases. The V gene end was trimmed by 3 bases and the J gene end by 7 bases; junction bases not matched to a gene: 5. CDR3 length equals 13 residues. In germline, CDR1 is LNHNV, CDR2 YYDKDF (reference sequence).

As DNA, the CDR3 is TGCAGCGTTGTCGCCTGGACTAGCGGCTCCTACAATGAGCAGTTCTTC. Its translation is CSVVAWTSGSYNEQFF. This rearrangement joins TRBV29-1 to TRBJ2-1; 10 nucleotides match TRBD2. In germline, CDR1 is SQVTM, CDR2 ANQGSEA. The trim removed 4 bases at V and 0 bases at J, leaving 6 bases unmatched. This CDR3 contains 16 residues.

The chain links TRBV5-5 to TRBJ2-2, with D possibly matching TRBD1 (5 bases). CDR1 and CDR2 from the germline V gene are SGHKS and YYEKEE (reference sequence). The CDR3 totals 13 residues. Between the trimmed V and J ends, which lost 2 bases and 6 bases, there was a span of 8 bases. CDR3 DNA: TGTGCCAGCAGCTTAGGGGTTTCCGGGGAGCTGTTTTTT. It is translated as CASSLGVSGELFF.

This rearrangement joins TRBV5-4 to TRBJ1-1; no reliable D call. V lost 3 bases to trimming and J lost 0 bases, with 15 bases between them. Germline V gene lookup returns CDR1 SGHNT and CDR2 YYREEE (reference sequence). This CDR3 is 16 amino acids long. CDR3: CASSSDTFRMNTEAFF. The CDR3, as DNA: TGTGCCAGCAGCTCTGACACTTTTAGGATGAACACTGAAGCTTTCTTT.